This is a list of T cell receptor beta chains from one sample in a study of early T cells in non-severe SARS-CoV-2 infection. One entry per CDR3 protein results from TCRdb running MiXCR on the 5' RACE reads. The sample includes around 50,000 distinct CDR3 sequences, roughly 12% seen only once; the top ten take under 4%. Sequencing was carried out using whole blood. The source of these receptors is an adult who was a healthcare worker with PCR-confirmed SARS-CoV-2 infection or an uninfected control (not recorded which). The CDR3 runs from the conserved cysteine through the conserved F or W. Fields, in order: V gene, D gene, clone size, J gene, CDR3 DNA, CDR3 protein. The D gene is left open where the match is weak. Only part of the rows carry a size: once, few, many, or a class if the clone is expanded.

v_gene: TRBV29-1; d_gene: TRBD1; abundance: .; j_gene: TRBJ2-7; CDR3nt: TGCAGCGTTGAAGATCCCCAGGACAGGGGTTCGTACGAGCAGTACTTC; CDR3aa: CSVEDPQDRGSYEQYF
v_gene: TRBV3-1; d_gene: .; abundance: .; j_gene: TRBJ2-2; CDR3nt: TGTGCCAGCAGCCAAGAGGTCGGGGAGCTGTTTTTT; CDR3aa: CASSQEVGELFF
v_gene: TRBV18; d_gene: TRBD1; abundance: many; j_gene: TRBJ2-2; CDR3nt: TGTGCCAGCTCGGGACAGGGCACCGGGGAGCTGTTTTTT; CDR3aa: CASSGQGTGELFF
v_gene: TRBV6-5; d_gene: .; abundance: many; j_gene: TRBJ2-7; CDR3nt: TGTGCCAGCAGTTACTGGGAGAACTCTGAGCAGTACTTC; CDR3aa: CASSYWENSEQYF
v_gene: TRBV11-2; d_gene: TRBD1; abundance: few; j_gene: TRBJ2-6; CDR3nt: TGTGCCAGCAGCTTATACCAGGGGGCGAAAGGGGCCAACGTCCTGACTTTC; CDR3aa: CASSLYQGAKGANVLTF
v_gene: TRBV4-1; d_gene: .; abundance: many; j_gene: TRBJ2-1; CDR3nt: TGCGCCAGCGTAGGGGTTTACAATGAGCAGTTCTTC; CDR3aa: CASVGVYNEQFF
v_gene: TRBV7-6; d_gene: TRBD1; abundance: few; j_gene: TRBJ1-3; CDR3nt: TGTGCCAGCAGCTCACGACAGGGGGTCGCTGGAAACACCATATATTTT; CDR3aa: CASSSRQGVAGNTIYF
v_gene: TRBV9; d_gene: .; abundance: many; j_gene: TRBJ1-2; CDR3nt: TGTGCCAGCAGCGCCCACATTCGCTATGGCTACACCTTC; CDR3aa: CASSAHIRYGYTF
v_gene: TRBV10-1; d_gene: TRBD1; abundance: few; j_gene: TRBJ2-5; CDR3nt: TGCGCCAGCAGTCCCGGGACAGCCCAAGAGACCCAGTACTTC; CDR3aa: CASSPGTAQETQYF
v_gene: TRBV6-5; d_gene: .; abundance: .; j_gene: TRBJ1-2; CDR3nt: TGTGCCAGCAGTTATATCATGGGGGCCTATGGCTACACCTTC; CDR3aa: CASSYIMGAYGYTF
v_gene: TRBV7-8; d_gene: .; abundance: many; j_gene: TRBJ1-2; CDR3nt: TGTGCCAGCAGCCAGACCGGCCGGGGAATTGGCTACACCTTC; CDR3aa: CASSQTGRGIGYTF
v_gene: TRBV6-1; d_gene: .; abundance: .; j_gene: TRBJ1-1; CDR3nt: TGTGCCAGCCAAACGGGGAGTTCGAACACTGAAGCTTTCTTT; CDR3aa: CASQTGSSNTEAFF
v_gene: TRBV5-5; d_gene: .; abundance: medium-sized; j_gene: TRBJ1-1; CDR3nt: TGTGCCAGCAGTCTAACAGGTGGTGAAGCTTTCTTT; CDR3aa: CASSLTGGEAFF
v_gene: TRBV2; d_gene: TRBD1; abundance: many; j_gene: TRBJ2-7; CDR3nt: TGTGCCAGCAGTGATGACGGACAGGGCGAGGAGCAGTACTTC; CDR3aa: CASSDDGQGEEQYF
v_gene: TRBV30; d_gene: .; abundance: many; j_gene: TRBJ1-1; CDR3nt: TGTGCCTGGAGGCCGGACAGCCCCTTGAACACTGAAGCTTTCTTT; CDR3aa: CAWRPDSPLNTEAFF
v_gene: TRBV19; d_gene: .; abundance: few; j_gene: TRBJ2-2; CDR3nt: TGTGCCAGTAGTATCGAGGCCCAGCGGTACGGGGAGCTGTTTTTT; CDR3aa: CASSIEAQRYGELFF
v_gene: TRBV19; d_gene: .; abundance: few; j_gene: TRBJ2-3; CDR3nt: TGTGCCAGTAGTACAGGGATTACAGATACGCAGTATTTT; CDR3aa: CASSTGITDTQYF
v_gene: TRBV6-6; d_gene: TRBD1; abundance: .; j_gene: TRBJ1-2; CDR3nt: TGTGCCAGCAGTTACCCGGGACAGGGGCTGGTCGGCTACACCTTC; CDR3aa: CASSYPGQGLVGYTF
v_gene: TRBV29-1; d_gene: .; abundance: few; j_gene: TRBJ2-3; CDR3nt: TGCAGCGCACGGGACAACACAGATACGCAGTATTTT; CDR3aa: CSARDNTDTQYF
v_gene: TRBV14; d_gene: .; abundance: many; j_gene: TRBJ2-2; CDR3nt: TGTGCCAGCAGCCCTCGATGGGAGGTGGCCGGGGAGCTGTTTTTT; CDR3aa: CASSPRWEVAGELFF
v_gene: TRBV6-1; d_gene: .; abundance: many; j_gene: TRBJ2-1; CDR3nt: TGTGCCAGCACGGGTGTGGCAACCTACAATGAGCAGTTCTTC; CDR3aa: CASTGVATYNEQFF
v_gene: TRBV5-1; d_gene: TRBD1; abundance: .; j_gene: TRBJ2-2; CDR3nt: TGCGCCAGCAGCTTGAAGGGGGCGCAGGGCACCGGGGAGCTGTTTTTT; CDR3aa: CASSLKGAQGTGELFF
v_gene: TRBV11-3; d_gene: TRBD1; abundance: many; j_gene: TRBJ2-2; CDR3nt: TGTGCCAGCAGCTCCGCCGGGACAGGAGTTGGGACCGGGGAGCTGTTTTTT; CDR3aa: CASSSAGTGVGTGELFF
v_gene: TRBV7-9; d_gene: .; abundance: few; j_gene: TRBJ2-5; CDR3nt: TGTGCCAGCAGCATAGCTGGGCAAGAGACCCAGTACTTC; CDR3aa: CASSIAGQETQYF
v_gene: TRBV1; d_gene: .; abundance: many; j_gene: TRBJ2-7; CDR3nt: TGCACCAGCGAACTAGCGGGACCCTACGAGCAGTACTTC; CDR3aa: CTSELAGPYEQYF
v_gene: TRBV7-9; d_gene: TRBD2; abundance: many; j_gene: TRBJ2-3; CDR3nt: TGTGCCAGCAGCTTAGAGCTAGCGGATAGCACAGATACGCAGTATTTT; CDR3aa: CASSLELADSTDTQYF
v_gene: TRBV21-1; d_gene: .; abundance: many; j_gene: TRBJ2-7; CDR3nt: TGTGCCAGCAGCCAGGGGGTAAGCTCCTACGAGCAGTACTTC; CDR3aa: CASSQGVSSYEQYF
v_gene: TRBV2; d_gene: .; abundance: many; j_gene: TRBJ2-2; CDR3nt: TGTGCCAGCAGTCAGTTCCCCAGCGACACCGGGGAGCTGTTTTTT; CDR3aa: CASSQFPSDTGELFF
v_gene: TRBV7-9; d_gene: TRBD2; abundance: few; j_gene: TRBJ2-5; CDR3nt: TGTGCCAGCAGCTTCGCAGCGGGAGGAGAGACCCAGTACTTC; CDR3aa: CASSFAAGGETQYF
v_gene: TRBV29-1; d_gene: TRBD1; abundance: few; j_gene: TRBJ2-1; CDR3nt: TGCAGCGTCTGGACAGGGGTGAGGGCCAATGAGCAGTTCTTC; CDR3aa: CSVWTGVRANEQFF
v_gene: TRBV29-1; d_gene: .; abundance: few; j_gene: TRBJ2-6; CDR3nt: TGCAGCGTCTTAGGCGGCTCTGGGGCCAACGTCCTGATTTTC; CDR3aa: CSVLGGSGANVLIF
v_gene: TRBV27; d_gene: .; abundance: many; j_gene: TRBJ2-7; CDR3nt: TGTGCCAGCACGAAAGCCGGAGAGAAGGCCTACGAGCAGTACTTC; CDR3aa: CASTKAGEKAYEQYF
v_gene: TRBV29-1; d_gene: TRBD1; abundance: once; j_gene: TRBJ2-5; CDR3nt: TGCAGCGTCGCCGGGACAGCGAGCGGTCTGGCGAAACATCAAGAGACCCAGTACTTC; CDR3aa: CSVAGTASGLAKHQETQYF
v_gene: TRBV30; d_gene: TRBD2; abundance: .; j_gene: TRBJ2-1; CDR3nt: TGTGCCTGGAGTAGGACTAGCGGCGATGAGCAGTTCTTC; CDR3aa: CAWSRTSGDEQFF
v_gene: TRBV28; d_gene: .; abundance: many; j_gene: TRBJ1-1; CDR3nt: TGTGCCAGCAAGGTGGGGTACACTGAAGCTTTCTTT; CDR3aa: CASKVGYTEAFF
v_gene: TRBV10-1; d_gene: TRBD1; abundance: many; j_gene: TRBJ1-1; CDR3nt: TGCGCCAGCAGGACAGGGCTGGATGAAGCTTTCTTT; CDR3aa: CASRTGLDEAFF
v_gene: TRBV5-1; d_gene: TRBD2; abundance: .; j_gene: TRBJ2-2; CDR3nt: TGCGCCAGCAGCCTTCAGGGGCCAGCGGGAGCCAACACCGGGGAGCTGTTTTTT; CDR3aa: CASSLQGPAGANTGELFF
v_gene: TRBV11-3; d_gene: TRBD2; abundance: few; j_gene: TRBJ2-1; CDR3nt: TGTGCCAGCAGCTTAGATCTGGCTAGCGGGGAGGTGGCCGATGAGCAGTTCTTC; CDR3aa: CASSLDLASGEVADEQFF
v_gene: TRBV4-1; d_gene: .; abundance: few; j_gene: TRBJ2-1; CDR3nt: TGCGCCAGCAGCCGTTCCATTGGAGGTGAGCAGTTCTTC; CDR3aa: CASSRSIGGEQFF
v_gene: TRBV5-8; d_gene: .; abundance: .; j_gene: TRBJ1-4; CDR3nt: TGTGCCAACAGCTCCCTCGGCGGGGTCGGAGAAAAACTGTTTTTT; CDR3aa: CANSSLGGVGEKLFF
v_gene: TRBV10-3; d_gene: .; abundance: few; j_gene: TRBJ2-3; CDR3nt: TGTGCCATCAGTGACTCCGACACCACAGATACGCAGTATTTT; CDR3aa: CAISDSDTTDTQYF
v_gene: TRBV20-1; d_gene: TRBD1; abundance: .; j_gene: TRBJ1-5; CDR3nt: TGCAGTGCTAGATACCAGGGGGATCAGCCCCAGCATTTT; CDR3aa: CSARYQGDQPQHF
v_gene: TRBV7-6; d_gene: TRBD2; abundance: few; j_gene: TRBJ2-2; CDR3nt: TGTGCCAGCAGCTTAGCGAGTGGACTAGCGGGAGGCACCGGGGAGCTGTTTTTT; CDR3aa: CASSLASGLAGGTGELFF
v_gene: TRBV6-2/TRBV6-3; d_gene: .; abundance: few; j_gene: TRBJ2-7; CDR3nt: TGTGCCAGCAGTTTCACGAGGGGCTACGAGCAGTACTTC; CDR3aa: CASSFTRGYEQYF
v_gene: TRBV4-2; d_gene: .; abundance: many; j_gene: TRBJ2-7; CDR3nt: TGTGCCAGCAGCCAAGAGGACAGAAACTACGAGCAGTACTTC; CDR3aa: CASSQEDRNYEQYF
v_gene: TRBV20-1; d_gene: .; abundance: .; j_gene: TRBJ1-2; CDR3nt: TGCAGTGCTAGAGATCATAGCACGTATGGCTACACCTTC; CDR3aa: CSARDHSTYGYTF
v_gene: TRBV9; d_gene: .; abundance: few; j_gene: TRBJ1-1; CDR3nt: TGTGCCAGCAGCGTAGTACTGGGAAACACTGAAGCTTTCTTT; CDR3aa: CASSVVLGNTEAFF
v_gene: TRBV9; d_gene: .; abundance: many; j_gene: TRBJ1-2; CDR3nt: TGTGCCAGCAGCCTCGGCGGTTTGAGCGGCGACTATGGCTACACCTTC; CDR3aa: CASSLGGLSGDYGYTF
v_gene: TRBV28; d_gene: TRBD1; abundance: few; j_gene: TRBJ1-5; CDR3nt: TGTGCCAGCAGTCTCCCGGGACAGGGGAATCAGCCCCAGCATTTT; CDR3aa: CASSLPGQGNQPQHF
v_gene: TRBV19; d_gene: .; abundance: .; j_gene: TRBJ2-2; CDR3nt: TGTGCCAGTAGTAGGGGGGCCGGGGAGCTGTTTTTT; CDR3aa: CASSRGAGELFF
v_gene: TRBV6-5; d_gene: TRBD2; abundance: many; j_gene: TRBJ2-5; CDR3nt: TGTGCCAGCAGCCTAGGCGGGACTAGCGGGATGTACCAAGAGACCCAGTACTTC; CDR3aa: CASSLGGTSGMYQETQYF
v_gene: TRBV28; d_gene: TRBD1; abundance: many; j_gene: TRBJ1-2; CDR3nt: TGTGCCAGCAGTTTTGGGGACAGAGCATATGGCTACACCTTC; CDR3aa: CASSFGDRAYGYTF
v_gene: TRBV21-1; d_gene: .; abundance: many; j_gene: TRBJ2-7; CDR3nt: TGTGCCAGCACAACGCTAGCGGGAGCCGAGCAGTACTTC; CDR3aa: CASTTLAGAEQYF
v_gene: TRBV20-1; d_gene: TRBD2; abundance: many; j_gene: TRBJ2-1; CDR3nt: TGCAGTGCGACACTAGCGGGAGAAAGGAATGAGCAGTTCTTC; CDR3aa: CSATLAGERNEQFF